Shown below are 27 T cell receptor beta chains from a single sample sequenced in a study of beta chain features in type 1 diabetes. General study results and limits: Moderate yet significant TCRB CDR3 shortening was seen in Type 1 diabetes patients in all four CD4+ subsets.

Sequenced material consisted of expressed TCRB transcripts (all of the isolated RNA was reverse transcribed). Profiled with immunoSEQ multiplex PCR; TCRdb holds only in-frame clones, not every one. The sample lists 93,000 or so clones; 28% were seen once. Their recognized antigens are unknown. Sequencing input: central memory CD4+ T cells from blood. These receptors originate from a woman aged 18-30 years with type 1 diabetes.

This clone was observed a few times. V gene TRBV7-2 combines with J gene TRBJ1-1; D is uncertain. Trimming shortened V by 1 base and J by 4 bases, and 10 bases separated the two germline ends. The CDR3 is made up of 14 amino acids. The V gene's germline CDR1 is SGHTA and CDR2 FQGNSA. The CDR3 nucleotides read TGTGCCAGCAGCTTAGGGAGCGGGTTCACTGAAGCTTTCTTT. Amino acid sequence: CASSLGSGFTEAFF.

The genes are TRBV5-4 and TRBJ2-1; D is perhaps TRBD1 (6 bases). V was shortened by 0 bases and J by 4 bases, with 11 bases between the two germline ends. The CDR3 covers 15 residues. CDR1 SGHNT and CDR2 YYREEE come from the germline V gene (reference sequence). CDR3 loop: CASSLVLGGYNEQFF. The DNA for the CDR3 is TGTGCCAGCAGCTTGGTTCTAGGGGGATACAATGAGCAGTTCTTC.

This sequence joins TRBV19 and TRBJ2-5; the match to TRBD1 covers 12 bases. The CDR3 length is 17 residues. Germline values: CDR1 LNHDA, CDR2 SQIVND (reference sequence). J was trimmed by 5 bases and V by 3 bases; bases with no gene match: 10. Here the CDR3 reads CASSIVTGTGGRETQYF. In DNA, the CDR3 is TGTGCCAGTAGTATCGTCACAGGGACAGGGGGCCGCGAGACCCAGTACTTC.

This clone was picked up a small number of times. The rearrangement uses TRBV29-1 and TRBJ2-1; a weak D match, TRBD2 (5 bases). This CDR3 region has 11 residues. Germline V gene data show CDR1 as SQVTM and CDR2 as ANQGSEA. The V and J ends lost 7 bases and 14 bases respectively, with 18 bases between them. CDR3 loop: CSARGVDTEFF. For the CDR3, the DNA is TGCAGCGCTCGGGGAGTTGACACGGAGTTCTTC.

The V call is TRBV4-2, the J call TRBJ2-7; TRBD2 might be the D (6 bases). Trimming took off 2 bases at V and 0 bases at J, with 8 bases between the two ends. The CDR3 runs 14 residues. Germline V gene data show CDR1 as LGHNA and CDR2 as YNFKEQ. The CDR3 DNA reads TGTGCCAGCAGCCAAATGACTAGCTCCTACGAGCAGTACTTC. Protein sequence: CASSQMTSSYEQYF.

This clone was observed a handful of times. The chain recombines TRBV19 with TRBJ2-2; TRBD2 matches 7 bases. CDR3 size: 14 residues. The trim removed 6 bases at V and 4 bases at J, leaving 5 bases unmatched. Germline CDR1 LNHDA, CDR2 SQIVND (reference sequence). The CDR3 sequence is CASREGGSTGELFF. The DNA of the CDR3 is TGTGCCAGTAGGGAGGGAGGGAGCACCGGGGAGCTGTTTTTT.

In this sample, this clone turned up a few times. The J gene is TRBJ2-1, the V gene TRBV6-6; 11 bases line up with TRBD2. CDR1 MNHNY and CDR2 SVGAGI come from the germline V gene (reference sequence). Trimming at V came to 5 bases and at J to 0 bases, leaving 3 bases not matched to a gene. This CDR3 region has 16 residues. The CDR3 nucleotides read TGTGCCAGCAGTCCGACTAGCGGGAACTCCTACAATGAGCAGTTCTTC. Translation gives CASSPTSGNSYNEQFF.

The chain couples TRBV19 to TRBJ2-2; tentative D call: TRBD2 (6 bases). The CDR3 consists of 17 residues. V lost 3 bases to trimming and J lost 3 bases, with 17 bases between them. Germline loops: CDR1 LNHDA, CDR2 SQIVND (reference sequence). The chain's CDR3 is CASSMIRAAGDTGELFF. The CDR3 region has the DNA TGTGCCAGTAGTATGATCAGGGCAGCGGGCGACACCGGGGAGCTGTTTTTT.

This clone occurred a few times. This rearrangement joins TRBV15 to TRBJ1-2; 7 bases align to TRBD1. Germline V gene sequence: CDR1 LNHNV, CDR2 YYDKDF (reference sequence). The CDR3 extends over 12 amino acids. Trimming took 5 bases from V and 12 from J; bases not matched to a gene: 9. The CDR3 here is CATSPRQGKDTF. The DNA of the CDR3 is TGTGCCACCAGCCCCAGACAGGGAAAGGACACCTTC. The full variable domain, completed using reference TRBV15 and TRBJ1-2, is DAMVIQNPRYQVTQFGKPVTLSCSQTLNHNVMYWYQQKSSQAPKLLFHYYDKDFNNEADTPDNFQSRRPNTSFCFLDIRSPGLGDTAMYLCATSPRQGKDTFGSGTRLTVV.

This clone was picked up a small number of times. The chain couples TRBV28 to TRBJ2-7, with 7 bases matching TRBD1. The germline CDR1 and CDR2 sequences are MDHEN and SYDVKM. CDR3 length: 14 amino acids. The trim removed 5 bases at V and 4 bases at J, leaving 8 bases unmatched. This CDR3 reads CASSNRGGSYEQYF. The CDR3, as DNA: TGTGCCAGCAGTAACAGGGGCGGATCGTACGAGCAGTACTTC.

The chain recombines TRBV9 with TRBJ2-3; D is ambiguous. The CDR3 covers 12 residues. V was clipped by 3 bases and J by 2 bases, with 4 bases between them. Germline CDR1 reads SGDLS; CDR2 reads YYNGEE. CDR3 sequence reads: CASSGHTDTQYF. CDR3 DNA: TGTGCCAGCAGCGGACACACAGATACGCAGTATTTT. The complete variable domain, with remaining parts taken from reference TRBV9 and TRBJ2-3, reads DSGVTQTPKHLITATGQRVTLRCSPRSGDLSVYWYQQSLDQGLQFLIQYYNGEERAKGNILERFSAQQFPDLHSELNLSSLELGDSALYFCASSGHTDTQYFGPGTRLTVL.

This clone appeared a few times. V and J are TRBV5-1 and TRBJ1-2, with 10 bases aligning to TRBD1. Per the germline V gene, CDR1 is SGHRS and CDR2 is YFSETQ. CDR3 length equals 18 residues. V lost 0 bases to trimming and J lost 1 base; unmatched junction nucleotides: 9. This CDR3 is CASSLVDWGTGVNYGYTF. CDR3 in DNA: TGCGCCAGCAGCTTGGTGGACTGGGGGACAGGGGTTAACTATGGCTACACCTTC.

The table lists this clone with a few counts. The chain uses TRBV27 and TRBJ2-1; 7 nucleotides line up with TRBD1. The CDR3 length is 16 residues. CDR1 is MNHEY and CDR2 is SMNVEV in the germline V gene (reference sequence). The ends lost 5 bases at V and 4 bases at J; junction bases unmatched: 11. The chain's CDR3 is CASSGTWDSFYNEQFF. CDR3 nucleotide sequence: TGTGCCAGCAGTGGAACATGGGACAGCTTTTACAATGAGCAGTTCTTC.

The rearrangement uses TRBV6-1 and TRBJ1-4; 9 nucleotides align to TRBD1. CDR1 and CDR2 (germline): MNHNS, SASEGT. The CDR3 sequence is 13 residues long. After removal of 11 bases from V and 10 bases from J, the junction contained 11 bases not matched to a gene. This CDR3 is CAGRKTGGGKLFF. The CDR3 DNA reads TGTGCCGGACGAAAGACAGGGGGAGGAAAACTGTTTTTT.

This clone has more than one count but fewer than ten. The J gene is TRBJ2-3, the V gene TRBV9; 14 bases align to TRBD2. Germline V CDR1 and CDR2: SGDLS, YYNGEE. V lost 3 bases and J lost 5; bases outside the gene matches: 11. This CDR3 has 18 residues. DNA of the CDR3: TGTGCCAGCAGCGGAACCATGGGACTAGCGGGAGCGGTAGATACGCAGTATTTT. Its translation: CASSGTMGLAGAVDTQYF. Full variable domain (rest looked up from reference TRBV9 and TRBJ2-3): DSGVTQTPKHLITATGQRVTLRCSPRSGDLSVYWYQQSLDQGLQFLIQYYNGEERAKGNILERFSAQQFPDLHSELNLSSLELGDSALYFCASSGTMGLAGAVDTQYFGPGTRLTVL.

Concerning this clone: Other DNA sequences in this sample translate to the same CDR3. This rearrangement joins TRBV30 to TRBJ1-4; D may be TRBD1 (6 bases). Trimming shortened V by 1 base and J by 4 bases, and 7 bases separated the two germline ends. The CDR3 is 13 amino acids. In germline, CDR1 is GTSNPN, CDR2 SVGIG (reference sequence). CDR3 residues: CAWSGQVNEKLFF. In DNA form, the CDR3 reads TGTGCCTGGAGTGGACAGGTTAATGAAAAACTGTTTTTT.

This clone was seen a few times. The J gene is TRBJ2-7, the V gene TRBV2, with 7 bases fitting TRBD2. The CDR3 is made up of 14 amino acids. With 8 bases clipped from V and 7 bases from J, the junction kept 14 bases outside the gene matches. Germline V gene lookup returns CDR1 SNHLY and CDR2 FYNNEI. Written as DNA, the CDR3 is TGTGCCAGCGGACGGGAGGTGGGGGTCCGGGAGCAGTACTTC. This gives the protein CASGREVGVREQYF.

This clone was observed a few times. In nucleotides, the CDR3 is TGTGCCAGCAGTTTCCCTAGCGGGAGCTACGAGCAGTACGTC. It yields the protein CASSFPSGSYEQYV. The rearrangement joins TRBV6-7 to TRBJ2-7; 10 bases are shared with TRBD2. TRBV6-7 is assigned to the ORF class and has an uncertain function. There are 14 residues in the CDR3. V shed 4 bases and J 3 bases; nucleotides not matched to a gene: 3.

The chain uses TRBV2 and TRBJ2-7, with a weak D call TRBD1 (6 bases). Germline V lookup: CDR1 SNHLY, CDR2 FYNNEI. V was trimmed by 6 bases and J by 2 bases, leaving 17 bases between them. The CDR3 is 15 amino acids. The CDR3 reads CASRQNRQATYEQYF. CDR3 in DNA: TGTGCCAGCAGGCAAAATAGACAGGCCACCTACGAGCAGTACTTC.

This chain joins TRBV5-1 and TRBJ2-3; D unclear. The CDR3 loop spans 13 amino acids. Trimming pared 0 bases from V and 13 bases from J, leaving 15 bases between. The germline V gene encodes CDR1 SGHRS and CDR2 YFSETQ. The CDR3 DNA follows: TGCGCCAGCAGCTTGGACCAATTACAGTGGAAGTATTTT. Encoded protein: CASSLDQLQWKYF.

The chain combines TRBV2 with TRBJ2-7; D gene uncertain. CDR3 length: 15 residues. Germline V gene sequence: CDR1 SNHLY, CDR2 FYNNEI. In nucleotides, the CDR3 is TGTGCCGGCAGTGAAGCGTGGCAGCGCTTCGGCGAGCAGTACGTC. This codes for CAGSEAWQRFGEQYV.

The V and J genes are TRBV7-2 and TRBJ2-3, with TRBD1 as a possible D gene (6 bases). CDR1 and CDR2 (germline): SGHTA, FQGNSA. This CDR3 is 14 amino acids long. V lost 6 bases to trimming and J lost 2 bases, with 12 bases between them. The CDR3 region is CASRPGQTTDTQYF. CDR3 coding DNA: TGTGCCAGCAGACCCGGACAGACCACAGATACGCAGTATTTT.

This clone was counted between two and nine times. The chain employs TRBV27 and TRBJ2-5, with 14 bases lining up with TRBD2. This CDR3 region has 17 residues. Germline CDR1 MNHEY, CDR2 SMNVEV (reference sequence). J gave up 7 bases and V 4 bases, and 11 bases lay outside the gene matches. CDR3 nucleotides: TGTGCCAGCAGTTCCCTCCCGACTAGCGGGAGGGGTGGGACCCAGTACTTC. Its translation: CASSSLPTSGRGGTQYF.

The chain recombines TRBV7-2 with TRBJ2-7, with a tentative D call TRBD1 (6 bases). The CDR3 length is 14 residues. The germline V gene has CDR1 SGHTA and CDR2 FQGNSA. The germline V and J ends were trimmed by 5 bases and 1 base, with 12 bases remaining between them. The CDR3 loop is CASSLGAVSYEQYF. CDR3 bases: TGTGCCAGCAGCCTGGGGGCGGTTTCCTACGAGCAGTACTTC.

This chain links TRBV28 with TRBJ1-2; D perhaps matches TRBD1 (6 bases). CDR3 length equals 14 residues. The V end lost 10 bases, the J end lost 5 bases, and 20 bases lay between the germline ends. Germline V lookup: CDR1 MDHEN, CDR2 SYDVKM. In DNA, the CDR3 is TGTGCCACCCGCCCAGGGGCGCCTGAATATGGCTACACCTTC. Translation gives CATRPGAPEYGYTF.

This clone was observed a handful of times. The rearrangement links TRBV11-2 to TRBJ2-7; TRBD1 aligns across 7 bases. The germline V gene encodes CDR1 SGHAT and CDR2 FQNNGV. The CDR3 covers 18 residues. J gave up 3 bases and V 0 bases, and 14 bases lay outside the gene matches. In nucleotides, the CDR3 is TGTGCCAGCAGCTTAGAAGGGGGCAGGGGGAAGTTGTACTACGAGCAGTACGTC. Amino acids: CASSLEGGRGKLYYEQYV.

The chain links TRBV4-2 to TRBJ1-2; 8 bases map to TRBD1. This CDR3 contains 15 residues. Germline-derived CDR1 and CDR2 are LGHNA and YNFKEQ. The junction had 4 bases not matched to a gene; V was cut back by 0 bases and J by 4 bases. The CDR3 region is CASSQEDRALYGYTF. Written as DNA, the CDR3 is TGTGCCAGCAGCCAAGAGGACAGGGCCCTCTATGGCTACACCTTC.